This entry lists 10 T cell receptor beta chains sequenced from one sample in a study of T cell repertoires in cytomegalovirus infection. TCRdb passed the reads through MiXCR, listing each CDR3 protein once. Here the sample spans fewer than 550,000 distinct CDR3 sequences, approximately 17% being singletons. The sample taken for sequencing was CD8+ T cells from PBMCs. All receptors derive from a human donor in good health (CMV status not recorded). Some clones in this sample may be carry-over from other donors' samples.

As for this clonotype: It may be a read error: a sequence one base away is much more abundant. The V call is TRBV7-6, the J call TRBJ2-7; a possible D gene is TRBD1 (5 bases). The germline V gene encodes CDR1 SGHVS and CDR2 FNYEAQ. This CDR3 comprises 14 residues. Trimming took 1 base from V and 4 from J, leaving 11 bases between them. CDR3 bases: TGTGCCAGCAGCTTAGAGATAGGGGATTACGAGCAGTACTTC. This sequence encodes CASSLEIGDYEQYF.

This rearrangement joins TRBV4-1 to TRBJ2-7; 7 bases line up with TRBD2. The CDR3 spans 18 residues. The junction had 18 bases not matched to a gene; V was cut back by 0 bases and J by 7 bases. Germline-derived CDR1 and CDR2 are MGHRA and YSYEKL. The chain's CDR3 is CASSQDSSGTLFGWEQYF. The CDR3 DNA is TGCGCCAGCAGCCAAGATAGCAGCGGGACCCTCTTTGGTTGGGAGCAGTACTTC.

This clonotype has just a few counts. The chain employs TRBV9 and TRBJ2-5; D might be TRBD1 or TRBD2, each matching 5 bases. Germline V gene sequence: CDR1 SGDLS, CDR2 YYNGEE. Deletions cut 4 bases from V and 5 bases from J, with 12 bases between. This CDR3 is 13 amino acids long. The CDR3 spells CASSTSGRETQYF. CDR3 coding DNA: TGTGCCAGCAGCACATCGGGGCGGGAGACCCAGTACTTC.

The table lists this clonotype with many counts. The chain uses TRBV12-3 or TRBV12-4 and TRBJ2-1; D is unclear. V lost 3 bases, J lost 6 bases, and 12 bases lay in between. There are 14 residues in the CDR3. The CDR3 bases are TGTGCCAGCAGTTTCCCGGCATTCCCCAATGAGCAGTTCTTC. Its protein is CASSFPAFPNEQFF.

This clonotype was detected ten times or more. This chain's CDR3 is CASSPWTEGNTEAFF. The CDR3 DNA reads TGTGCCAGCAGCCCCTGGACAGAGGGAAACACTGAAGCTTTCTTT. The chain combines TRBV11-2 with TRBJ1-1; TRBD1 might be the D (6 bases). There are 15 residues in the CDR3. Germline CDR1 is SGHAT and CDR2 is FQNNGV. V lost 5 bases and J 2 bases, leaving 15 bases between the germline ends.

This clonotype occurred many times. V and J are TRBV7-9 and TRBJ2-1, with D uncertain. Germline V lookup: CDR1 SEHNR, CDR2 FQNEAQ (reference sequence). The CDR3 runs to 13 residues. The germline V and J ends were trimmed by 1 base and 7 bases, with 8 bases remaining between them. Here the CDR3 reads CASSLDPWNEQFF. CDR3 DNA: TGTGCCAGCAGCTTAGATCCATGGAATGAGCAGTTCTTC.

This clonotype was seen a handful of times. DNA for the CDR3: TGTGCCAGCAGTTACTCGCAGGGAAGTGAAGCTTTCTTT. Amino acids: CASSYSQGSEAFF. J is TRBJ1-1 and V is TRBV6-5, with D maybe TRBD1 (5 bases). The CDR3 is 13 residues long. Trimming took 0 bases from V and 7 from J, leaving 9 bases between them. Germline lookup yields CDR1 MNHEY and CDR2 SVGAGI.

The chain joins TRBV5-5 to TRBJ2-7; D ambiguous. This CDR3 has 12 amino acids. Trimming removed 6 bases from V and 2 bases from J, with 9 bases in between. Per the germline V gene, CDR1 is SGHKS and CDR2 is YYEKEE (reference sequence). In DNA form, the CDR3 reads TGTGCCAGCATCCCCGACCCCTACGAGCAGTACTTC. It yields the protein CASIPDPYEQYF.

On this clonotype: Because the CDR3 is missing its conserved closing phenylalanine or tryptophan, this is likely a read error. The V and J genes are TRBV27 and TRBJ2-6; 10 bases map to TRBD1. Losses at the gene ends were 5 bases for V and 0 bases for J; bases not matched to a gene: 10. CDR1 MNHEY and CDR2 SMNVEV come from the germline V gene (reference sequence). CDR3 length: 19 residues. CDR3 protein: CASSTMMGQGHSGANVLTL. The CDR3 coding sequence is TGTGCCAGCAGTACTATGATGGGACAGGGGCACTCTGGGGCCAACGTCCTGACTTTA.

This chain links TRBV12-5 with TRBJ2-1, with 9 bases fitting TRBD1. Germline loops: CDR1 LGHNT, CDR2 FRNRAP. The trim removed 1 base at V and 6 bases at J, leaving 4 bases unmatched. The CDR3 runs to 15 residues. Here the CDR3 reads CASGLALTGGNEQFF. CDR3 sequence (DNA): TGTGCTAGTGGTTTGGCGTTGACAGGGGGCAATGAGCAGTTCTTC.